Listed below are T cell receptor beta chains from one sample, sequenced in a study of T-cell reconstitution after alpha-beta-depleted transplantation in children. TCRdb itself ran the PCR reads through MiXCR, one entry per CDR3 protein. Of about 210,000 distinct CDR3 sequences detected, approximately 17% appear once; the ten largest clones hold about 45%. The specimen was PBMCs, mostly from graft donor cells, collected 360 days after TCRalphabeta/CD19-depleted stem cell transplant. The source is a male patient aged 2-15 years who had a stem cell transplant for acute lymphoblastic leukemia, so the T cells may come from the graft donor. CDR3s include the opening cysteine and the closing phenylalanine or tryptophan.

J gene: TRBJ2-5; V gene: TRBV28; CDR3 protein: CASSRSKTGKETQYF
J gene: TRBJ1-1; V gene: TRBV5-1; CDR3 protein: CASSLQQWNTEAFF
J gene: TRBJ2-1; V gene: TRBV18; CDR3 protein: CASAGLASRNEQFF
J gene: TRBJ2-5; V gene: TRBV20-1; CDR3 protein: CSAQERGPAETQYF
J gene: TRBJ1-4; V gene: TRBV11-2; CDR3 protein: CASSSRPGATNEKLFF
J gene: TRBJ2-3; V gene: TRBV6-1; CDR3 protein: CASRPTAGGDTQYF
J gene: TRBJ2-7; V gene: TRBV27; CDR3 protein: CASSPYPPGQAYEQYF
J gene: TRBJ1-2; V gene: TRBV3-1; CDR3 protein: CASSQDRYDGYTF
J gene: TRBJ2-5; V gene: TRBV10-2; CDR3 protein: CASSDGSFQETQYF
J gene: TRBJ2-2; V gene: TRBV7-2; CDR3 protein: CASSRYRDYRGELFF
J gene: TRBJ1-1; V gene: TRBV10-2; CDR3 protein: CASSEFQGGTEAFF
J gene: TRBJ2-7; V gene: TRBV12-3/TRBV12-4; CDR3 protein: CASSPMIGGEQYF
J gene: TRBJ2-3; V gene: TRBV12-3/TRBV12-4; CDR3 protein: CASSLGQGRDTQYF
J gene: TRBJ2-1; V gene: TRBV12-3/TRBV12-4; CDR3 protein: CASSDTGTVPYNEQFF
J gene: TRBJ2-7; V gene: TRBV28; CDR3 protein: CASSFSGWDRGYEQYF
J gene: TRBJ2-2; V gene: TRBV7-9; CDR3 protein: CASSVTGASRTGELFF
J gene: TRBJ2-3; V gene: TRBV12-3/TRBV12-4; CDR3 protein: CASSLLAGGPHTQYF
J gene: TRBJ1-2; V gene: TRBV2; CDR3 protein: CASSELGYTF
J gene: TRBJ1-5; V gene: TRBV7-2; CDR3 protein: CASSLGSARSQPQHF
J gene: TRBJ2-3; V gene: TRBV5-1; CDR3 protein: CASSNGGQPTDTQYF
J gene: TRBJ1-2; V gene: TRBV29-1; CDR3 protein: CSVGFRGNPSYPYGYTF
J gene: TRBJ2-4; V gene: TRBV6-5; CDR3 protein: CASSYLHTKNIQYF
J gene: TRBJ2-3; V gene: TRBV21-1; CDR3 protein: CASGSTPCTDTQYF
J gene: TRBJ2-5; V gene: TRBV12-3/TRBV12-4; CDR3 protein: CASSGGLGETQYF
J gene: TRBJ2-3; V gene: TRBV7-2; CDR3 protein: CASSLGLTSEFTDTQYF
J gene: TRBJ2-7; V gene: TRBV6-1; CDR3 protein: CASRTGLAHARGYEQYF
J gene: TRBJ2-4; V gene: TRBV7-2; CDR3 protein: CASLGQGINIQYF
J gene: TRBJ1-5; V gene: TRBV4-3; CDR3 protein: CASSPDRAPHQPQHF
J gene: TRBJ2-3; V gene: TRBV5-5; CDR3 protein: CASSSRLAGGPSQYF
J gene: TRBJ2-2; V gene: TRBV6-5; CDR3 protein: CASSSPGVAGYTGELFF
J gene: TRBJ1-6; V gene: TRBV11-2; CDR3 protein: CASSLAPRTNSPLHF
J gene: TRBJ2-2; V gene: TRBV4-3; CDR3 protein: CASSQAGDRMNTGELFF
J gene: TRBJ2-5; V gene: TRBV25-1; CDR3 protein: CASRFTGEETQYF
J gene: TRBJ2-1; V gene: TRBV2; CDR3 protein: CASRGGLLASYNEQFF
J gene: TRBJ2-3; V gene: TRBV4-3; CDR3 protein: CASSQSLLGTSGVDTQYF
J gene: TRBJ2-1; V gene: TRBV6-2/TRBV6-3; CDR3 protein: CASSYGVLRDTTYNEQFF